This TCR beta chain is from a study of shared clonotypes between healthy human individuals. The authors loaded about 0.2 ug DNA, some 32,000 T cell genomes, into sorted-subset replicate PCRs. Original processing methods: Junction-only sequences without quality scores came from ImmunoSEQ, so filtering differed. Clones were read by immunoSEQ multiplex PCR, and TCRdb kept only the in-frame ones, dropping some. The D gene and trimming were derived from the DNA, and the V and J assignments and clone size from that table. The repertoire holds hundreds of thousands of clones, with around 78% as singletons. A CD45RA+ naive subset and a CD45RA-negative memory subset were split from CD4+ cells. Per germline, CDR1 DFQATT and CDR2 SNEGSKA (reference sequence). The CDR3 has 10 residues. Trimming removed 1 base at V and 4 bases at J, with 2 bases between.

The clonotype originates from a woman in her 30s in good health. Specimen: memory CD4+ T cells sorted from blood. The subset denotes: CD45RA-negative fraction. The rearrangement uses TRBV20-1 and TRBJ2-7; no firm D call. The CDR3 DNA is TGCAGTGCTAGAGTTTACGAGCAGTACTTC. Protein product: CSARVYEQYF.